The sequence of this T cell receptor beta chain was determined in a study of T cell repertoires in cytomegalovirus infection. Across the whole study: HLA-B-restricted CMV epitopes that are well studied, plus recently identified HLA-C-restricted ones, were used by the study. Both a matching HLA type and CMV infection were indicated by public TCR beta signatures. General study results and limits: Ex vivo responses were dominated by HLA-C-restricted CMV-specific TCR beta clonotypes. Summed public TCR beta family frequency identified CMV carriers bearing the relevant HLA.

TCRdb recomputed calls from the reads with MiXCR, one row per CDR3 protein. The top ten hold 35% to 50% of the sample, which has 450,000 to 600,000 distinct CDR3 sequences, about 42% seen once. Notes on this clonotype: As yet, its antigen is unknown.

V was shortened by 0 bases and J by 3 bases, with 9 bases between the two germline ends. Germline V CDR1 and CDR2: SGHDT, YYEEEE. This CDR3 has 14 residues. V and J are TRBV5-6 and TRBJ1-2, with D unclear. Sequencing was performed on cultured PBMCs, taken from culture after CMV antigen stimulation. The sequence came from a human donor in good health (CMV status not recorded). Some clones in this sample may be carry-over from other donors' samples. The chain's CDR3 is CASSLDPRDYGYTF. The CDR3 DNA is TGTGCCAGCAGCTTGGATCCGCGGGACTATGGCTACACCTTC. The variable domain in full, with the rest retrieved from reference TRBV5-6 and TRBJ1-2, is DAGVTQSPTHLIKTRGQQVTLRCSPKSGHDTVSWYQQALGQGPQFIFQYYEEEERQRGNFPDRFSGHQFPNYSSELNVNALLLGDSALYLCASSLDPRDYGYTFGSGTRLTVV.